The following is a T cell receptor beta chain sequence with its context. Its antigen is undetermined. This entry is derived from a study of CD8 T cells in ankylosing spondylitis. General study findings and limits: Disease-linked clones reportedly concentrated significantly in matched ankylosing spondylitis synovial fluid. Disease-linked clones proved CD8+ and comparatively uncommon in peripheral blood. Prior work had noted some motif variants in reactive arthritis blood and synovial fluid. Blood of patients with ankylosing spondylitis appeared to be characterized by a TCR beta motif of about 8 highly homologous variants.

V gave up 4 bases and J gave up 4 bases, with 13 bases separating them. CDR3 length: 14 amino acids. Looked up from germline, CDR1 is LGHNA and CDR2 is YNFKEQ. Quantitative 5'-RACE with molecular barcodes was used to make the TCR beta libraries. TCRdb passed the 5' RACE reads through MiXCR, listing each CDR3 protein once. The sample contains 350,000 to 450,000 distinct CDR3 sequences, more than 25% of which appear only once. This clonotype originated in a male donor with ankylosing spondylitis. The chain uses TRBV4-2 and TRBJ1-1; weak D call: TRBD1 (5 bases). The sequencing input was blood, either unsorted or a sorted T cell fraction (not recorded which). The CDR3 bases are TGTGCCAGCAGCCCCTTAGGGGTTTCCACTGAAGCTTTCTTT. As protein: CASSPLGVSTEAFF.